This entry lists 28 T cell receptor beta chains sequenced from one sample in a study of shared clonotypes between healthy human individuals (dated by TCRdb to the early 2020s). The library was produced with the immunoSEQ multiplex PCR assay. What TCRdb holds here is the immuneACCESS table cut down to in-frame rearrangements. Part of the clones is not present; checked against another copy, under half of the missing clones reflect an unresolved V gene, and the others are unexplained. The sample data list around 2,000,000 clones, and approximately 94% of these were observed just once. The ten top clones hold roughly 1.8% of the sample. For the CD8 naive samples, CD45RO-negative cells were positively selected for CCR7, yielding a CD45RA+CCR7+ population from which TemRA cells were excluded. Sequencing was performed on naive CD8+ T cells from PBMCs. Taken with the paper, the label for cell subset or site translates to: CD45RA+CCR7+. The origin of the receptors is a young man in good health. Some clones in this sample may be carry-over from other donors' samples.

The chain has TRBV6-4 and TRBJ2-1; 9 bases align to TRBD2. Losses at the gene ends were 5 bases for V and 0 bases for J; bases not matched to a gene: 8. This CDR3 has 17 amino acids. The germline V gene encodes CDR1 MRHNA and CDR2 SNTAGT. The CDR3 is CASSPSFSGSSYNEQFF. CDR3 DNA sequence: TGTGCCAGCAGTCCGTCCTTTAGCGGGAGCTCCTACAATGAGCAGTTCTTC.

The chain links TRBV7-9 to TRBJ1-2; weak D call: TRBD1 (6 bases). The V and J ends lost 1 base and 5 bases respectively, with 14 bases between them. The germline V gene encodes CDR1 SEHNR and CDR2 FQNEAQ (reference sequence). The CDR3 spans 15 residues. The CDR3 DNA sequence: TGTGCCAGCAGCTTAGTGTCAGGGGCCGGATATGGCTACACCTTC. It translates to CASSLVSGAGYGYTF.

CDR3 loop: CASSAPSPYGYTF. The CDR3 nucleotides are TGTGCCAGCAGCGCCCCTTCACCTTATGGCTACACCTTC. This rearrangement joins TRBV9 to TRBJ1-2; D is ambiguous. This CDR3 region has 13 residues. The germline gives CDR1 SGDLS, CDR2 YYNGEE. Trimming stripped 3 bases from V and 5 bases from J, with 11 bases between.

The gene calls are TRBV6-6 and TRBJ2-1, with TRBD1 identical over 8 bases. The CDR3 is 15 amino acids. CDR1 is MNHNY and CDR2 is SVGAGI in the germline V gene (reference sequence). Unmatched junction bases numbered 4, after V lost 5 bases and J lost 1 base. The CDR3 nucleotides are TGTGCCAGCAGTCCTCGGACAGGGTCCTACAATGAGCAGTTCTTC. Amino acid sequence: CASSPRTGSYNEQFF.

As concerns this clone: Distinct nucleotide sequences in the sample also encode this CDR3. The CDR3, as DNA: TGTGCCAGCAGCTTATATCGAGAGACCCAGTACTTC. This translates into CASSLYRETQYF. The rearrangement links TRBV7-2 to TRBJ2-5; the D is unclear. Per the germline V gene, CDR1 is SGHTA and CDR2 is FQGNSA. CDR3 length: 12 amino acids. V shed 2 bases and J shed 4 bases, with 5 bases lying between them.

V is TRBV19 and J is TRBJ1-5, with a possible D match to TRBD1 (5 bases). The CDR3 is 16 amino acids. The V end was cut by 2 bases, the J end by 3 bases, with 14 bases between. The germline V gene encodes CDR1 LNHDA and CDR2 SQIVND (reference sequence). In DNA form, the CDR3 reads TGTGCCAGTAGTATAAAGGTGCGACAGCACAATCAGCCCCAGCATTTT. It yields the protein CASSIKVRQHNQPQHF.

The V gene is TRBV6-1, the J gene TRBJ1-1; 8 positions match TRBD1. The V gene end was trimmed by 6 bases and the J gene end by 0 bases; junction bases not matched to a gene: 3. Per the germline V gene, CDR1 is MNHNS and CDR2 is SASEGT. The CDR3 is 14 residues long. CDR3 sequence reads: CASSPGGLNTEAFF. CDR3 DNA: TGTGCCAGCAGCCCAGGGGGCCTGAACACTGAAGCTTTCTTT.

The rearrangement uses TRBV14 and TRBJ2-5, with a tentative D call TRBD1 (5 bases). Trimming shortened V by 4 bases and J by 4 bases, and 13 bases separated the two germline ends. This CDR3 contains 14 residues. Germline V gives CDR1 SGHDN, CDR2 FVKESK. As DNA, the CDR3 is TGTGCCAGCAGCCTGAGCAGGGTAGGAGAGACCCAGTACTTC. Residues: CASSLSRVGETQYF. The variable domain in full, with the rest retrieved from reference TRBV14 and TRBJ2-5, is EAGVTQFPSHSVIEKGQTVTLRCDPISGHDNLYWYRRVMGKEIKFLLHFVKESKQDESGMPNNRFLAERTGGTYSTLKVQPAELEDSGVYFCASSLSRVGETQYFGPGTRLLVL.

This clone turned up a few times. The chain couples TRBV2 to TRBJ1-5; tentative D call: TRBD1 (5 bases). V lost 5 bases and J 2 bases, leaving 10 bases between the germline ends. Per germline, CDR1 SNHLY and CDR2 FYNNEI. The CDR3 length is 14 residues. CDR3 residues: CASSTRDRNQPQHF. The CDR3 DNA is TGTGCCAGCAGTACACGGGACCGCAATCAGCCCCAGCATTTT.

The rearrangement joins TRBV5-1 to TRBJ1-4, with D perhaps matching TRBD1 (5 bases). Trimming left V 0 bases short and J 6 bases short, with 12 bases between. Germline V gives CDR1 SGHRS, CDR2 YFSETQ. The CDR3 is made up of 15 amino acids. Here the CDR3 DNA reads TGCGCCAGCAGCTTGGCCGAGGCAGGGCATGAAAAACTGTTTTTT. It is translated as CASSLAEAGHEKLFF.

The J gene is TRBJ2-5, the V gene TRBV30; no clear D gene. The closer fit of TRBJ2-7 to the DNA end suggests the J call may be wrong. CDR1 is GTSNPN and CDR2 is SVGIG in the germline V gene (reference sequence). This CDR3 comprises 14 residues. The DNA for the CDR3 is TGTGCCTGGAGTTGGAGCGTGAGCTCCTACGAGCAGTACTTC. Translated: CAWSWSVSSYEQYF.

Here the CDR3 reads CATSRGDEQFF. The CDR3 coding sequence is TGTGCCACCAGCAGAGGGGATGAGCAGTTCTTC. The J gene is TRBJ2-1, the V gene TRBV15; no clear D gene. The CDR3 totals 11 residues. V gave up 1 base and J gave up 8 bases, with 3 bases separating them. Germline V gene lookup returns CDR1 LNHNV and CDR2 YYDKDF (reference sequence).

V and J are TRBV5-4 and TRBJ2-7; 11 bases are a match to TRBD2. V trimming: 1 base; J trimming: 7 bases; junction bases outside the gene matches: 10. From germline, CDR1 is SGHNT and CDR2 YYREEE (reference sequence). The CDR3 runs to 16 residues. CDR3 sequence: CASSLRLAGILGEQYF. In DNA form, the CDR3 reads TGTGCCAGCAGCTTGCGACTAGCGGGGATTCTGGGGGAGCAGTACTTC.

This clone appeared once. This chain joins TRBV11-2 and TRBJ2-1, with 11 bases identical to TRBD2. This CDR3 is built from 16 residues. Germline loops: CDR1 SGHAT, CDR2 FQNNGV. V trimming: 5 bases; J trimming: 4 bases; junction bases outside the gene matches: 7. CDR3 in amino acids: CASSMLAGGPYNEQFF. The CDR3, as DNA: TGTGCCAGCAGCATGTTAGCGGGAGGGCCATACAATGAGCAGTTCTTC.

The chain joins TRBV5-8 to TRBJ2-7, with 9 bases fitting TRBD1. Germline V gene sequence: CDR1 SGHTS, CDR2 YDEGEE. CDR3 size: 15 residues. V lost 2 bases and J lost 1; bases outside the gene matches: 4. The CDR3: CASSFRGQGSYEQYF. In nucleotides, the CDR3 is TGTGCCAGCAGCTTCCGGGGACAGGGATCCTACGAGCAGTACTTC.

The rearrangement joins TRBV11-2 to TRBJ2-1; D is uncertain. V dropped 5 bases and J dropped 8 bases, with 19 bases sitting between them. The CDR3 covers 15 residues. Germline V gene lookup returns CDR1 SGHAT and CDR2 FQNNGV. The CDR3 coding sequence is TGTGCCAGCAGCCGCCGGGCCCCAGATGTAGATGAGCAGTTCTTC. It translates to CASSRRAPDVDEQFF.

The rearrangement links TRBV14 to TRBJ2-7, with 7 bases that match TRBD1. Germline CDR1 reads SGHDN; CDR2 reads FVKESK. The ends lost 0 bases at V and 0 bases at J; junction bases unmatched: 8. The CDR3 extends over 17 amino acids. Here the CDR3 DNA reads TGTGCCAGCAGCCAAGAAGAGGGGGCGCGAGGCTCCTACGAGCAGTACTTC. Translation: CASSQEEGARGSYEQYF. Complete variable domain (other parts from reference TRBV14 and TRBJ2-7): EAGVTQFPSHSVIEKGQTVTLRCDPISGHDNLYWYRRVMGKEIKFLLHFVKESKQDESGMPNNRFLAERTGGTYSTLKVQPAELEDSGVYFCASSQEEGARGSYEQYFGPGTRLTVT.

The chain has TRBV27 and TRBJ2-1; 10 bases line up with TRBD2. Germline values: CDR1 MNHEY, CDR2 SMNVEV (reference sequence). V dropped 5 bases and J dropped 1; count of bases not matched to a gene: 8. This CDR3 is built from 17 residues. CDR3 in DNA: TGTGCCAGCAGTCCGGCCTCAGCGGGAGGGTCCTACAATGAGCAGTTCTTC. Translated, it gives CASSPASAGGSYNEQFF.

This chain connects TRBV7-9 to TRBJ2-7; 8 nucleotides line up with TRBD2. In germline, CDR1 is SEHNR, CDR2 FQNEAQ (reference sequence). J lost 3 bases, V lost 5 bases, and 6 bases had no gene match. CDR3 length: 14 residues. Here the CDR3 reads CASSPGLVGYEQYF. Written as DNA, the CDR3 is TGTGCCAGCAGCCCGGGACTAGTCGGCTACGAGCAGTACTTC.

This clone occurred a few times. The sample holds other DNA sequences that translate to the same CDR3. The chain has TRBV7-9 and TRBJ1-5; no clear D. The CDR3 covers 12 residues. In germline, CDR1 is SEHNR, CDR2 FQNEAQ (reference sequence). V lost 3 bases and J 6 bases, leaving 6 bases between the germline ends. The CDR3 DNA reads as TGTGCCAGCAGCTTGTCTTCTCAGCCCCAGCATTTT. It codes for CASSLSSQPQHF.

This chain uses TRBV28 with TRBJ2-7; 7 bases align to TRBD1. J lost 3 bases, V lost 1 base, and 3 bases had no gene match. Germline CDR1 and CDR2: MDHEN and SYDVKM. The CDR3 loop spans 14 amino acids. CDR3 sequence: CASSLSGQYYEQYF. The CDR3 nucleotides are TGTGCCAGCAGTTTATCGGGACAGTACTACGAGCAGTACTTC.

The gene calls are TRBV5-6 and TRBJ2-3; 11 positions agree with TRBD2. This CDR3 has 16 residues. V shed 4 bases and J 5 bases; nucleotides not matched to a gene: 9. The germline CDR1 and CDR2 sequences are SGHDT and YYEEEE. For the CDR3, the DNA is TGTGCCAGCAGCGTAAGCCGACTAGCGGGATTAGATACGCAGTATTTT. It is translated as CASSVSRLAGLDTQYF.

This clone was observed once. The sample has other DNA sequences that encode this CDR3 too. The chain joins TRBV13 to TRBJ1-5; D not resolved. Trimming removed 0 bases at V and 2 bases at J, with 5 bases between. There are 14 residues in the CDR3. Germline V gene lookup returns CDR1 PRHDT and CDR2 FYEKMQ (reference sequence). CDR3 amino acids: CASSLGTGNQPQHF. CDR3 nucleotide sequence: TGTGCCAGCAGCTTAGGTACGGGCAATCAGCCCCAGCATTTT.

The chain couples TRBV14 to TRBJ2-1; 7 positions agree with TRBD2. Losses at the gene ends were 6 bases for V and 0 bases for J; bases not matched to a gene: 2. The CDR3 runs to 14 residues. Germline lookup yields CDR1 SGHDN and CDR2 FVKESK. Written as DNA, the CDR3 is TGTGCCAGCAGAGGCGGGAGCTCCTACAATGAGCAGTTCTTC. It translates to CASRGGSSYNEQFF.

The V gene is TRBV10-1, the J gene TRBJ2-7; 14 bases line up with TRBD2. V shed 6 bases and J 3 bases; nucleotides not matched to a gene: 7. Germline CDR1 reads WNHNN; CDR2 reads SYGVQD (reference sequence). There are 16 residues in the CDR3. Here the CDR3 DNA reads TGCGCCAGCAGGTTGACTAGCGGGAGGGACAACTACGAGCAGTACTTC. Residues: CASRLTSGRDNYEQYF.

V and J are TRBV6-1 and TRBJ2-7; 8 positions agree with TRBD1. The germline CDR1 and CDR2 sequences are MNHNS and SASEGT. The CDR3 runs to 16 residues. J was trimmed by 7 bases and V by 4 bases; bases with no gene match: 15. CDR3 sequence: CASSGRDRTIRWEQYF. The DNA for the CDR3 is TGTGCCAGCAGTGGGAGGGACAGGACAATACGATGGGAGCAGTACTTC.

This sequence joins TRBV2 and TRBJ2-2, with 7 nucleotides matching TRBD1. CDR1 and CDR2 (germline): SNHLY, FYNNEI. The V and J ends lost 2 bases and 2 bases, in that order; junction bases with no gene match: 11. The CDR3 loop spans 18 amino acids. CDR3 residues: CASSEPQGTGVNTGELFF. For the CDR3, the DNA is TGTGCCAGCAGTGAACCCCAGGGTACAGGGGTTAACACCGGGGAGCTGTTTTTT.

This chain connects TRBV28 to TRBJ1-2; TRBD1 matches at 10 bases. There are 13 residues in the CDR3. Looked up from germline, CDR1 is MDHEN and CDR2 is SYDVKM. Trimming removed 3 bases from V and 10 bases from J; junction bases left unmatched: 5. The CDR3 nucleotides are TGTGCCAGCAGTTTCGGGACAGGGGTCGACTACACCTTC. The encoded protein is CASSFGTGVDYTF.